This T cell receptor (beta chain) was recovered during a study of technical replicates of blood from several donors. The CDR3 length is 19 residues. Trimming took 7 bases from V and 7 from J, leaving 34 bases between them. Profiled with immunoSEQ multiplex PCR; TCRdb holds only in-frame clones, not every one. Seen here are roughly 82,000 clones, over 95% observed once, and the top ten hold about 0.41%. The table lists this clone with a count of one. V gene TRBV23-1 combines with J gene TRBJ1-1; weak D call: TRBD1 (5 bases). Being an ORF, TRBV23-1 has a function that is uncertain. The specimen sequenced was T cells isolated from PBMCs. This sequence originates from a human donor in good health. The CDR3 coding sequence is TGCGCCAGCACCCTTCGGGGGGGTACGGACGTACATTTACCTAATGAAGCTTTCTTT. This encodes CASTLRGGTDVHLPNEAFF.